This TCR beta chain is drawn from a study of regulatory T cells in long-lasting Graves disease (dated by TCRdb to about 2021). Context from the whole study: Persistent Graves' disease was defined as persistently positive TSH receptor autoantibodies together with antithyroid drug treatment for over 5 years. Patients with persistent Graves' disease were compared with patients with newly diagnosed Graves' disease using TCR sequencing and RNA sequencing of peripheral blood. The study took place in China and was registered as a clinical trial. A total of around 35 samples underwent TCR sequencing: about 13 from persistent and some 20 from newly diagnosed Graves' disease patients. On average, persistent Graves' disease patients in the clinical cohort had been on antithyroid drugs for about 9.3 years.

V has 0 bases trimmed and J has 8 bases trimmed; junction bases matching no gene number 3. Reading the germline V gene gives CDR1 MNHEY and CDR2 SVGAGI. Including the terminal cysteine and phenylalanine, the CDR3 comprises 13 residues. Just the 39-base CDR3 DNA is kept, in frame starting at base 1. Broader findings and caveats from the paper: Only peripheral blood was studied, because thyroid tissue, the primary lesion, was inaccessible. More public clonotypes were shared among persistent patients (over 2,500) than among newly diagnosed patients (966). Only the TCR beta chain was sequenced and analyzed. Lower TCR Shannon entropy and fewer highly expanded clones were observed in persistent Graves' disease patients than in newly diagnosed patients, which suggested clonal expansion. TRBV28, TRBJ1-2 and TRBJ2-5 were preferentially used in persistent disease, while TRBV20-1 and TRBJ2-1 were favored in newly diagnosed disease. The small sample size was acknowledged by the authors as a limitation that may reduce accuracy.

This clonotype was seen many times. Its antigen is still unknown. Qualities for individual bases were not recorded, and no much larger clone is one base off. The protocol used for the library was multiplex PCR. These reads were obtained on an Illumina HiSeq 4000. To build TCR beta libraries, CDR3 regions were amplified by Arm-PCR using iRepertoire HTBI primers. PCR products were gel purified before sequencing. On the authors' methods: Across samples, 60 to 80 TRBV and 15 or so TRBJ segments were identified and used for gene usage analysis of CDR3 amino acid clonotypes. COPE and FqMerger were used to merge filtered high-quality paired reads into contigs. BLAST was used to align contigs to IMGT TRBV, TRBD and TRBJ reference genes, and CDR3 was defined according to IMGT. Clonotypes above 0.1% frequency were classified as highly expanded clones. Shannon entropy was used to measure repertoire diversity, and the Gini coefficient was used to measure V-J evenness. A clonotype was considered public if more than one individual shared it. In-frame beta chains were kept once TCRdb had trimmed the public reads at Q25 with fastp and called clones with MiXCR. Identical CDR3 proteins give one entry, which carries the most common genes and DNA. The V and J calls shown here were made by TCRdb, not taken from the authors' results. This sample holds approximately 690,000 distinct CDR3 sequences; 25% to 35% were observed only once. The ten largest account for about two fifths of the sample.

This specimen's time point label, per the study, means: persistent/refractory GD, antithyroid drugs over 5 years with positive TRAb. RNA was extracted from PBMCs in TRIzol for both TCR sequencing and RNA sequencing. The diagnosis of Graves' disease followed American Thyroid Association guidelines. Patients for the study were recruited at an endocrinology department in Xi'an, China. From each patient, approximately 9 milliliters of peripheral blood was collected into an EDTA anticoagulant tube. Ficoll Paque Plus density gradient separation was used to isolate PBMCs, and no further T cell sorting was done. An Agilent 2100 Bioanalyzer and agarose gel were used to check RNA quality, while a NanoDrop 2000 measured RNA concentration.

The sequencing used peripheral blood mononuclear cells (PBMCs), collected when the disease was refractory, from a patient treated with antithyroid drugs. This receptor was identified in a female donor with Graves disease. The chain employs TRBV6-5 and TRBJ1-2; 7 of the junction bases match TRBD1. The CDR3 has the sequence CASSYSTGSGYTF. The DNA sequence is as follows: TGTGCCAGCAGTTACTCGACAGGGAGCGGCTACACCTTC.